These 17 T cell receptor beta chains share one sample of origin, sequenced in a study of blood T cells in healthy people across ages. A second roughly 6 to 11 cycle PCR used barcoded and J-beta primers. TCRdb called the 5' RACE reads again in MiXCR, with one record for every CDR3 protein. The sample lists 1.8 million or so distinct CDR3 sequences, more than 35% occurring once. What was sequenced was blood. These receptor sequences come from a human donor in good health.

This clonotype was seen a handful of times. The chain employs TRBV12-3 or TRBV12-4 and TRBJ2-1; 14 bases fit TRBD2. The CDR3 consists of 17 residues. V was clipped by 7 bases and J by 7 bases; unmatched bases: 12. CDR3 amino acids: CASIAAGGTSGGNEQFF. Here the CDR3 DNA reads TGTGCCAGCATCGCTGCGGGGGGGACTAGCGGGGGAAATGAGCAGTTCTTC.

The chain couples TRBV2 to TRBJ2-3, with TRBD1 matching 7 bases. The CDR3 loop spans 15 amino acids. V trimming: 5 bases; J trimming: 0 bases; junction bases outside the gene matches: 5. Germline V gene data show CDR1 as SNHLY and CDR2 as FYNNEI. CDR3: CASSPGTVSTDTQYF. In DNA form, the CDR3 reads TGTGCCAGCAGTCCGGGGACAGTAAGCACAGATACGCAGTATTTT.

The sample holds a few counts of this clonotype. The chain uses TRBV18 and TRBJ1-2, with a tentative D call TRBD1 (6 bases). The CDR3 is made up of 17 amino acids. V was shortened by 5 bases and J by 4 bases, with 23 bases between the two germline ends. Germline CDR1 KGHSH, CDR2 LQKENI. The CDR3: CASSSGDRLNSLYGYTF. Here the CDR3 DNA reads TGTGCCAGCTCATCCGGAGACAGGCTCAACAGTCTCTATGGCTACACCTTC.

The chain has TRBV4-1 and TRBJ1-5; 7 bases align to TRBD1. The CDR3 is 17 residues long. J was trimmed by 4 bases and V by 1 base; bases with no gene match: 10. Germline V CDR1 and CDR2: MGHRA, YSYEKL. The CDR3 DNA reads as TGCGCCAGCAGCCAAGGCAGGGGACAGACTTCAAATCAGCCCCAGCATTTT. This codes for CASSQGRGQTSNQPQHF.

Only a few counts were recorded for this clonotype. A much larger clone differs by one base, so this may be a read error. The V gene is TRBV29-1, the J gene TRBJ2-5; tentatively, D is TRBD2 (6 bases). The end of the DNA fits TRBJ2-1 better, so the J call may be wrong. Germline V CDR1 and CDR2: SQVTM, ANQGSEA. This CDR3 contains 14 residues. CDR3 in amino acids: CSGWGDGLQETQFF. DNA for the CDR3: TGCAGCGGCTGGGGGGACGGACTCCAAGAGACCCAGTTCTTC.

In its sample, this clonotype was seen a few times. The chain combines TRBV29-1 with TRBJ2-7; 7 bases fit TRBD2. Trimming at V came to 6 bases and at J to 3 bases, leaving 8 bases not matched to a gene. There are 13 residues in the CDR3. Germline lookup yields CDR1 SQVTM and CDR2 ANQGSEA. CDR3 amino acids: CSVVGGVVYEQYF. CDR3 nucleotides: TGCAGCGTCGTTGGGGGGGTTGTCTACGAGCAGTACTTC.

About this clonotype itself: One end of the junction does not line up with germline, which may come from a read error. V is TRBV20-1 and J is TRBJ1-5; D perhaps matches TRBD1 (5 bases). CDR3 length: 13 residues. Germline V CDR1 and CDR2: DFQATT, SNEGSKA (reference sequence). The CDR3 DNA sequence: TGCAGTGCTAAGCGGGGCCCTAATCAACCCCAGCATTTT. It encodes CSAKRGPNQPQHF.

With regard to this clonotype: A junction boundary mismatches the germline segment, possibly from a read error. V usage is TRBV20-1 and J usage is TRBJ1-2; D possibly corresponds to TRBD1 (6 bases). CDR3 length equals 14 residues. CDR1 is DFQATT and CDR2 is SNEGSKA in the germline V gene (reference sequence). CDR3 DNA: TGCAGTGCCAGAGGGGGAGGAGCCTGTTATGGCTACACCTTC. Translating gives CSARGGGACYGYTF.

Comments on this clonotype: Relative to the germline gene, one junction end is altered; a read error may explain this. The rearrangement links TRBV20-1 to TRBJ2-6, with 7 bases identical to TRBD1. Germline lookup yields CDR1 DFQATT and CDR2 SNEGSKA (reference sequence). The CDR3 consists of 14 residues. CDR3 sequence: CSAKGQAGANVPTF. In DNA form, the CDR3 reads TGCAGTGCTAAAGGACAGGCTGGGGCCAACGTCCCGACTTTC.

The CDR3 is CASSELQIIYTGELFF. In DNA form, the CDR3 reads TGCGCCAGCAGTGAGCTCCAGATAATTTACACCGGGGAGCTGTTTTTT. This chain uses TRBV10-2 with TRBJ2-2; D uncertain. Trimming removed 2 bases at V and 3 bases at J, with 13 bases between. Looked up from germline, CDR1 is WSHSY and CDR2 is SAAADI. The CDR3 is 16 residues long.

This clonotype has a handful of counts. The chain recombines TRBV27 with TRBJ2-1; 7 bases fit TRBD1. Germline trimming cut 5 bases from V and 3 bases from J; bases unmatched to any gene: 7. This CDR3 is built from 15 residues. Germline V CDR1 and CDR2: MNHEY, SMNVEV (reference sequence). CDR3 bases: TGTGCCAGCAGTCCATACCGGGACAGCTACAATGAGCAGTTCTTC. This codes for CASSPYRDSYNEQFF.

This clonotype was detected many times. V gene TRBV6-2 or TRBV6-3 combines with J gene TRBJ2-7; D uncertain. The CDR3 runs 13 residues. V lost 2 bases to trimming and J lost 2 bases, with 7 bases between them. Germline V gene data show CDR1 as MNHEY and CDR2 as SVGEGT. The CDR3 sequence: CASSYVDPYEQYF. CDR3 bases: TGTGCCAGCAGTTACGTCGACCCCTACGAGCAGTACTTC.

CDR3: CSARAGLAGKRLYEQYF. The CDR3 nucleotides read TGCAGTGCTAGAGCGGGACTAGCGGGGAAGAGGCTCTACGAGCAGTACTTC. The chain employs TRBV20-1 and TRBJ2-7; 13 bases align to TRBD2. V lost 1 base and J lost 3; bases outside the gene matches: 9. The CDR3 extends over 17 amino acids. Germline V gene data show CDR1 as DFQATT and CDR2 as SNEGSKA (reference sequence).

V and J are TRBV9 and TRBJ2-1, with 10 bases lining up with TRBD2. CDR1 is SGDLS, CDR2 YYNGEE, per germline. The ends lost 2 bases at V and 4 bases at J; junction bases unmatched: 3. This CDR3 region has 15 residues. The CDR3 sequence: CASSVKRGGYNEQFF. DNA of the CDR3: TGTGCCAGCAGCGTCAAGCGGGGGGGGTACAATGAGCAGTTCTTC.

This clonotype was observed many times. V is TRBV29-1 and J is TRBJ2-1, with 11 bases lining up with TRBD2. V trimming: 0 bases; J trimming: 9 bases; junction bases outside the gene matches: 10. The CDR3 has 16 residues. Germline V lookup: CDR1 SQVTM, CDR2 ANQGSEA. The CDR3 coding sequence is TGCAGCGTTGAAGAGTTTGGGCTAGCGGGGGGAGTTGAGCAGTTCTTC. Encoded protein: CSVEEFGLAGGVEQFF.

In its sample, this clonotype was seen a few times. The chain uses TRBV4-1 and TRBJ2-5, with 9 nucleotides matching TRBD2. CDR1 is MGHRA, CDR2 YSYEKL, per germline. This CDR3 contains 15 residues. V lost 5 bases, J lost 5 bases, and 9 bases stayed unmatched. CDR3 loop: CASSTHGTSLETQYF. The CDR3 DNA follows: TGCGCCAGCAGCACCCACGGGACTAGCTTGGAGACCCAGTACTTC.

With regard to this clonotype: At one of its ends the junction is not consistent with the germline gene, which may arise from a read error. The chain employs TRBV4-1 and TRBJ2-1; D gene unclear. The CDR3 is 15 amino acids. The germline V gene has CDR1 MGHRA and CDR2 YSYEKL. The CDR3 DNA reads TGCGCCGGCAGCCAAGTTCCTGTCTCCTACAATGAGCAGTTCTTC. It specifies CAGSQVPVSYNEQFF.